This TCR beta chain originates from a study of T cells in narcolepsy. Germline loops: CDR1 GTSNPN, CDR2 SVGIG (reference sequence). The CDR3 covers 15 residues. The junction had 12 bases not matched to a gene; V was cut back by 3 bases and J by 7 bases. Here immunoSEQ multiplex PCR was the method, and the copy in TCRdb shows in-frame clones only, minus some. The data show some 30,000 clones, with roughly 87% seen just once and over 0.65% held by the top ten. This clonotype originated in a human donor with narcolepsy. The specimen sequenced was CD45RA- memory CD4+ T cells from PBMCs. The gene calls are TRBV30 and TRBJ2-1; TRBD1 aligns across 7 bases. DNA of the CDR3: TGTGCCTGGAGCGTCCAACTGACAGGGTTGAATGAGCAGTTCTTC. This codes for CAWSVQLTGLNEQFF.